This T cell receptor (beta chain) was sequenced during a study of T-cell memory formation after mild COVID-19. Study results and limitations: Detection of some responders pre-infection suggested pre-existing cross-reactive memory T cells participated.

This clonotype occurred a few times. Its matching antigen is unknown. Constant-segment-primed 5'RACE gave TCR alpha and TCR beta cDNA libraries with sample barcodes and UMIs. TCRdb ran MiXCR on the 5' RACE reads and lists one entry per CDR3 protein. Of about 440,000 distinct CDR3 sequences in the sample, around 19% were seen once. V lost 6 bases to trimming and J lost 6 bases, with 18 bases between them. The CDR3 extends over 14 amino acids. CDR1 is MNHEY, CDR2 SVGAGI, per germline. The specimen sequenced was PBMCs or a T cell subset sorted from them (not recorded which). The TCR comes from an adult woman who had mild COVID-19 (a few samples of this study predate the infection). Cell type and time point are not known. This rearrangement joins TRBV6-5 to TRBJ2-7; TRBD1 might be the D (6 bases). CDR3 amino acids: CASRDSRVGSEQYF. The DNA of the CDR3 is TGTGCCAGCAGGGACAGCCGCGTGGGATCCGAGCAGTACTTC.